The 15 T cell receptor beta chains presented below share a single source sample, sequenced in a study of brain T cells in children with intractable seizures. Produced via immunoSEQ multiplex PCR; TCRdb's table is partial and in-frame only. The sample consists of under 150,000 clones, 85% to 95% of them appearing once. Source: peripheral blood, taken at surgery. The receptors here all came from a boy under two years old with hemimegalencephaly and intractable seizures.

J is TRBJ2-2 and V is TRBV14, with no clear D. Trimming took 1 base from V and 6 from J, leaving 6 bases between them. Germline-derived CDR1 and CDR2 are SGHDN and FVKESK. The CDR3 sequence is 13 residues long. Here the CDR3 DNA reads TGTGCCAGCAGCCAAGCGTGGCCCGGGGAGCTGTTTTTT. It specifies CASSQAWPGELFF.

The rearrangement joins TRBV5-1 to TRBJ2-5, with a possible D match to TRBD2 (5 bases). CDR3 length equals 14 residues. Per germline, CDR1 SGHRS and CDR2 YFSETQ. Trimming left V 0 bases short and J 1 base short, with 7 bases between. Written as DNA, the CDR3 is TGCGCCAGCAGCTTGGCGGGGTCCCAAGAGACCCAGTACTTC. Translation gives CASSLAGSQETQYF.

The V call is TRBV7-9, the J call TRBJ2-1; D possibly uses TRBD1 or TRBD2 (6 bases each). This CDR3 has 13 residues. Trimming stripped 1 base from V and 6 bases from J, with 7 bases between. Germline V gives CDR1 SEHNR, CDR2 FQNEAQ (reference sequence). The CDR3 region has the DNA TGTGCCAGCAGCTTAGAGGGGGGCAATGAGCAGTTCTTC. As protein: CASSLEGGNEQFF.

The gene calls are TRBV27 and TRBJ2-7; no clear D. V lost 2 bases to trimming and J lost 2 bases, with 13 bases between them. This CDR3 spans 15 amino acids. The germline CDR1 and CDR2 sequences are MNHEY and SMNVEV (reference sequence). For the CDR3, the DNA is TGTGCCAGCAGTTTAAAATATCCAGTCCCCTACGAGCAGTACTTC. Translating gives CASSLKYPVPYEQYF.

The V and J genes are TRBV29-1 and TRBJ2-1; 12 bases align to TRBD2. The CDR3 is 14 residues long. Germline values: CDR1 SQVTM, CDR2 ANQGSEA. The V gene end was trimmed by 0 bases and the J gene end by 9 bases; junction bases not matched to a gene: 3. The CDR3: CSVEELAGGSEQFF. The CDR3 DNA is TGCAGCGTTGAAGAGCTAGCGGGAGGGTCTGAGCAGTTCTTC.

The chain carries TRBV5-4 and TRBJ2-7, with D possibly TRBD2 on 6 matching bases. The V end lost 0 bases, the J end lost 2 bases, and 9 bases lay between the germline ends. This CDR3 comprises 14 residues. Germline CDR1 reads SGHNT; CDR2 reads YYREEE (reference sequence). CDR3 region: CASSLDGRPYEQYF. CDR3 in DNA: TGTGCCAGCAGCTTGGACGGGAGACCCTACGAGCAGTACTTC.

The chain employs TRBV19 and TRBJ2-3; 10 positions match TRBD2. V lost 6 bases to trimming and J lost 2 bases; unmatched junction nucleotides: 2. The CDR3 has 14 amino acids. CDR1 is LNHDA, CDR2 SQIVND, per germline (reference sequence). In nucleotides, the CDR3 is TGTGCCAGTAGCCTAGCGGGAGACACAGATACGCAGTATTTT. Translating gives CASSLAGDTDTQYF.

The V gene is TRBV9, the J gene TRBJ2-2; 7 bases map to TRBD2. V was pared by 2 bases and J by 4 bases, with 11 bases of the junction left unmatched. The CDR3 is 17 residues long. Per the germline V gene, CDR1 is SGDLS and CDR2 is YYNGEE. This chain's CDR3 is CASSVSGSTARTGELFF. The CDR3 coding sequence is TGTGCCAGCAGCGTTAGCGGGTCAACAGCACGCACCGGGGAGCTGTTTTTT.

The chain uses TRBV28 and TRBJ1-1, with D uncertain. V lost 4 bases to trimming and J lost 0 bases, with 9 bases between them. The CDR3 has 14 amino acids. Germline V gene lookup returns CDR1 MDHEN and CDR2 SYDVKM. The CDR3, as DNA: TGTGCCAGCAGTTCTAGGGAGATGAACACTGAAGCTTTCTTT. Its translation is CASSSREMNTEAFF.

V is TRBV10-3 and J is TRBJ2-3, with D maybe TRBD2 (5 bases). This CDR3 spans 14 amino acids. Germline CDR1 and CDR2: ENHRY and SYGVKD. V was pared by 5 bases and J by 5 bases, with 14 bases between. The CDR3 loop reads CAISFRRELDTQYF. The CDR3, as DNA: TGTGCCATCAGTTTCAGAAGGGAGTTAGATACGCAGTATTTT.

V gene TRBV4-1 combines with J gene TRBJ1-2; the D is unclear. The length of the CDR3 is 13 residues. V was clipped by 3 bases and J by 5 bases, with 10 bases between them. Germline V lookup: CDR1 MGHRA, CDR2 YSYEKL. The CDR3 spells CASSQLRKYGYTF. CDR3 sequence (DNA): TGCGCCAGCAGCCAGCTACGAAAGTATGGCTACACCTTC.

The chain uses TRBV14 and TRBJ2-3; 14 nucleotides line up with TRBD2. J lost 5 bases, V lost 0 bases, and 7 bases had no gene match. CDR1 is SGHDN, CDR2 FVKESK, per germline. This CDR3 has 18 residues. CDR3 nucleotides: TGTGCCAGCAGCCAAGAGGCCCGGACTAGCGGGAGGTTAGATACGCAGTATTTT. Translating it yields CASSQEARTSGRLDTQYF.

This chain connects TRBV6-5 to TRBJ1-3; 11 nucleotides align to TRBD1. Germline V lookup: CDR1 MNHEY, CDR2 SVGAGI. This CDR3 comprises 15 residues. J lost 4 bases, V lost 7 bases, and 6 bases had no gene match. The CDR3 DNA sequence: TGTGCCAGCATCAGGACAGGGGGCGAAGGAAACACCATATATTTT. Its protein is CASIRTGGEGNTIYF.

The CDR3 here is CASSFIVGLAGGDTQYF. CDR3 coding DNA: TGTGCCAGCAGTTTTATCGTGGGGCTAGCGGGAGGAGATACGCAGTATTTT. The rearrangement joins TRBV28 to TRBJ2-3; 11 bases agree with TRBD2. With V trimmed by 3 bases and J by 5 bases, 10 bases remained unmatched. The germline V gene has CDR1 MDHEN and CDR2 SYDVKM. The CDR3 loop spans 17 amino acids.

The chain links TRBV2 to TRBJ2-5; D not resolved. There are 13 residues in the CDR3. Trimming took off 4 bases at V and 5 bases at J, with 11 bases between the two ends. Germline CDR1 is SNHLY and CDR2 is FYNNEI. CDR3 nucleotides: TGTGCCAGCAGTGGGTTGTATCTTGAGACCCAGTACTTC. It translates to CASSGLYLETQYF.